The clone carrying this T cell receptor beta chain was found a few times. This specimen belongs to a study of T cells after yellow fever vaccination. In TCRdb, the 5' RACE reads were re-called with MiXCR into one record per CDR3 protein. The sample carries a few hundred thousand distinct CDR3 sequences, 5.2% recorded once. The V segment lost 1 base and the J segment 1 base; nucleotides outside the gene matches: 1. The length of the CDR3 is 15 residues. Germline-derived CDR1 and CDR2 are SSHAT and FNYEAQ (reference sequence). The V and J genes are TRBV7-7 and TRBJ2-5; TRBD2 aligns across 9 bases. The TCR originated in a man aged 18-30 years who received the YFV17D yellow fever vaccine. This specimen consisted of CD4+ T cells sorted from PBMCs, obtained on the day of the yellow fever booster vaccination. The CDR3 DNA is TGTGCCAGCAGCTTAGGCGGGGGGGTCCAAGAGACCCAGTACTTC. It translates to CASSLGGGVQETQYF.